One sample yielded the 5 T cell receptor beta chains listed below, sequenced in a study of blood T cell repertoires in COVID-19. This table comes from immunoSEQ multiplex PCR, and its TCRdb copy is limited to in-frame clones, with some not included. The sample consists of roughly 280,000 clones, more than 70% of them appearing once. The sequenced sample consisted of peripheral blood. The source is a woman in her twenties or thirties with COVID-19, enrolled during active disease.

CDR3 residues: CASSQEAGGPGETQYF. Written as DNA, the CDR3 is TGCGCCAGCAGCCAAGAGGCGGGAGGGCCTGGGGAGACCCAGTACTTC. This chain links TRBV4-1 with TRBJ2-5; 9 bases fit TRBD2. This CDR3 comprises 16 residues. Germline CDR1 and CDR2: MGHRA and YSYEKL. The V gene end was trimmed by 0 bases and the J gene end by 5 bases; junction bases not matched to a gene: 7.

This chain connects TRBV5-1 to TRBJ2-1, with 11 bases lining up with TRBD2. Germline lookup yields CDR1 SGHRS and CDR2 YFSETQ. Trimming removed 4 bases from V and 5 bases from J; junction bases left unmatched: 5. The CDR3 runs to 15 residues. Here the CDR3 reads CASSASGRWNNEQFF. The CDR3 nucleotides read TGCGCCAGCAGCGCTAGCGGGAGGTGGAACAATGAGCAGTTCTTC. The variable domain in full, with the rest retrieved from reference TRBV5-1 and TRBJ2-1, is KAGVTQTPRYLIKTRGQQVTLSCSPISGHRSVSWYQQTPGQGLQFLFEYFSETQRNKGNFPGRFSGRQFSNSRSEMNVSTLELGDSALYLCASSASGRWNNEQFFGPGTRLTVL.

This clone was observed a single time. This chain connects TRBV28 to TRBJ1-1; maybe TRBD1 (5 bases). V dropped 6 bases and J dropped 1 base, with 6 bases sitting between them. CDR1 is MDHEN and CDR2 is SYDVKM in the germline V gene. CDR3 length: 12 amino acids. The CDR3 DNA follows: TGTGCCAGCAGGACAGCGAACACTGAAGCTTTCTTT. It specifies CASRTANTEAFF.

J is TRBJ2-1 and V is TRBV6-5, with TRBD1 as a possible D gene (6 bases). Trimming removed 6 bases from V and 4 bases from J, with 13 bases in between. The CDR3 spans 14 residues. Per the germline V gene, CDR1 is MNHEY and CDR2 is SVGAGI. CDR3: CASRGPGQYNEQFF. The CDR3 coding sequence is TGTGCCAGCAGGGGGCCGGGACAATACAATGAGCAGTTCTTC.

The chain has TRBV11-3 and TRBJ2-5; the match to TRBD2 covers 10 bases. V lost 1 base, J lost 1 base, and 0 bases stayed unmatched. Germline loops: CDR1 SGHNT, CDR2 YENEEA. The CDR3 covers 15 residues. CDR3 coding DNA: TGTGCCAGCAGCTTAGGGACTAGCGGCCAAGAGACCCAGTACTTC. It encodes CASSLGTSGQETQYF.